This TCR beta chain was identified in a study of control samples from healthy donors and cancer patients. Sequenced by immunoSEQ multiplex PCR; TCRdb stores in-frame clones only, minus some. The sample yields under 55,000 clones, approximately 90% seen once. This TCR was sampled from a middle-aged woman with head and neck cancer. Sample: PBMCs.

The CDR3: CASSRGQGTGNTIYF. For the CDR3, the DNA is TGTGCCAGCAGCCGGGGACAGGGAACTGGAAACACCATATATTTT. The rearrangement uses TRBV5-4 and TRBJ1-3; 9 bases map to TRBD1. This CDR3 contains 15 residues. V shed 4 bases and J 2 bases; nucleotides not matched to a gene: 4. Per the germline V gene, CDR1 is SGHNT and CDR2 is YYREEE (reference sequence).